This record covers a single T cell receptor beta chain. This sample stems from a study of CD8 T cells in Susac syndrome. An input of about 0.45 to 1 ug of RNA was subjected to reverse transcription using random hexamers. Each CDR3 protein gets one entry after TCRdb re-called the immunoSEQ multiplex PCR reads with MiXCR. The sample shows 330,000 or so distinct CDR3 sequences, approximately 85% of them seen only once. The CDR3 is 16 residues long. Trimming cost V 0 bases and J 6 bases, with 17 bases left between them. Material: CD8+ T cells from PBMCs. The sequence came from a human donor with multiple sclerosis. The chain joins TRBV12-3 or TRBV12-4 to TRBJ1-1; D may be TRBD1 (5 bases). The CDR3 DNA is TGTGCCAGCAGTTTAGCGTGGGGGAATGAGGACGCTGAAGCTTTCTTT. Translation: CASSLAWGNEDAEAFF.